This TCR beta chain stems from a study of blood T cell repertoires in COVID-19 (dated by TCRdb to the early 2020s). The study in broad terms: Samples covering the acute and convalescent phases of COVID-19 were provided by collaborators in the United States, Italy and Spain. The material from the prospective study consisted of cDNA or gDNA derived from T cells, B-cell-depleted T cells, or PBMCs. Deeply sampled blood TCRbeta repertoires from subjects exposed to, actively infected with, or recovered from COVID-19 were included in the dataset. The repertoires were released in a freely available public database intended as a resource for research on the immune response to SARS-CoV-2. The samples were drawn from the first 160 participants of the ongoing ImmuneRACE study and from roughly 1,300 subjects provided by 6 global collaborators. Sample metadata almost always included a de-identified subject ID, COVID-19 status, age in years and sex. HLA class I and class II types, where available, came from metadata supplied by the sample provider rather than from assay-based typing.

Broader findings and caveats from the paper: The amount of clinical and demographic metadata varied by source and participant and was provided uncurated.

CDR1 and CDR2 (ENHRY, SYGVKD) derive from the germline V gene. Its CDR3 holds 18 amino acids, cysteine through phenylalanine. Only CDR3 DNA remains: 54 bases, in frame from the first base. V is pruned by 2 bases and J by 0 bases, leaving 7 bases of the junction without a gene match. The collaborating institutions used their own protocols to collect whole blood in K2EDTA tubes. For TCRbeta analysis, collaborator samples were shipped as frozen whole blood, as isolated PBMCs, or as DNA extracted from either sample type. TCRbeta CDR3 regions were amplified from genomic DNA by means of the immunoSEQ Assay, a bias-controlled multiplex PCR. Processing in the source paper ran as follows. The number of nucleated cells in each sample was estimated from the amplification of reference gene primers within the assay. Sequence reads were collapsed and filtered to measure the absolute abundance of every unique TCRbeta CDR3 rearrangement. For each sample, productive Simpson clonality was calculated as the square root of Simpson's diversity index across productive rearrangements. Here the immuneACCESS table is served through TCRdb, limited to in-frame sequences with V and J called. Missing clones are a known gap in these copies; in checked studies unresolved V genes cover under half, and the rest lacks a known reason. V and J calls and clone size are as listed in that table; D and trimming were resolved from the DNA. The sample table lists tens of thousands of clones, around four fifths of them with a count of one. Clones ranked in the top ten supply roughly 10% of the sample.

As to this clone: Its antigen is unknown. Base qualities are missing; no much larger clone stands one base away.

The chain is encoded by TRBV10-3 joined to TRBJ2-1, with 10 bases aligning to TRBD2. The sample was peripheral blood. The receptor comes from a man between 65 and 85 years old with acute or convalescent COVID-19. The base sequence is TGTGCCATCAGTGAGGTAGCGGGGGGACCTAGCTCCTACAATGAGCAGTTCTTC. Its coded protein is CAISEVAGGPSSYNEQFF.